The clone carrying this T cell receptor beta chain was detected a few times. The data belong to a study of shared clonotypes between healthy human individuals. Here immunoSEQ multiplex PCR was the method, and the copy in TCRdb shows in-frame clones only, minus some. The sample holds 600,000 to 750,000 clones, over 60% seen once. Every donor was a Caucasian adult from Nashville, Tennessee. This sequence was found in a woman aged 25-40 years in good health. The sample taken for sequencing was memory CD4+ T cells sorted from blood. Described subset: CD45RA-negative fraction.

The CDR3 DNA reads as TGTGCCAGCAGCTTAGCGAGATTTGAAGCTTTCTTT. Its translation is CASSLARFEAFF. This chain connects TRBV7-8 to TRBJ1-1; D call uncertain. This CDR3 comprises 12 residues. CDR1 and CDR2 (germline): SGHVS, FQNEAQ. V was trimmed by 0 bases and J by 7 bases, leaving 6 bases between them.